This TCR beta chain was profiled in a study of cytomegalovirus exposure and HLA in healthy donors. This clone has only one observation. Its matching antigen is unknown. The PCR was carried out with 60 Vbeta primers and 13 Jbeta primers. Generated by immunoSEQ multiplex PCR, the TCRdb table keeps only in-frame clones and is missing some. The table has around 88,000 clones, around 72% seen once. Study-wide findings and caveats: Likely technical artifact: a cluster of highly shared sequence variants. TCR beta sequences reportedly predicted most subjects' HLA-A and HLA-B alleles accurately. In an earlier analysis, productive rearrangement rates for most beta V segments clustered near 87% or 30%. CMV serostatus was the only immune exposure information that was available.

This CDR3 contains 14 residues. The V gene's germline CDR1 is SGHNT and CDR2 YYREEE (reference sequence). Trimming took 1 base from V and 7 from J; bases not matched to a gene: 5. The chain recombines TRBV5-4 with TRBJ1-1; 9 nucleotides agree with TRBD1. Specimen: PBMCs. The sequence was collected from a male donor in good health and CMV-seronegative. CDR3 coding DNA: TGTGCCAGCAGCTTGTGGGACAGGGCCTATGAAGCTTTCTTT. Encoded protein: CASSLWDRAYEAFF.